The rows below give T cell receptor beta chains drawn from one sample of a study of shared clonotypes between healthy human individuals. The assay was immunoSEQ multiplex PCR, and TCRdb's table has in-frame clones only and misses some. The profile covers 400,000 to 500,000 clones, with around 79% appearing a single time and around 12% taken by the ten largest. Material: PBMCs. Every receptor here comes from a woman aged 40-49 years in good health. Some clones in this sample may be carry-over from other donors' samples. Both conserved end residues are part of each CDR3. D genes are given only for firm matches. Clone size is not always given. Where it is, it says once, few, many or a class for expanded clones.

cdr3_aa: CASSLDLGLIDEQFF; cdr3_nt: TGTGCCAGCAGCTTAGATTTAGGTCTAATAGATGAGCAGTTCTTC; v_call: TRBV11-2; d_call: NA; j_call: TRBJ2-1; clone_size: once
cdr3_aa: CASSLGGRTSGVVQETQYF; cdr3_nt: TGTGCCAGCAGCTTAGGTGGGCGGACTAGCGGGGTTGTCCAAGAGACCCAGTACTTC; v_call: TRBV7-9; d_call: TRBD2; j_call: TRBJ2-5; clone_size: few
cdr3_aa: CASSLDAGGDTEAFF; cdr3_nt: TGTGCCAGCAGTTTGGATGCGGGGGGGGACACTGAAGCTTTCTTT; v_call: TRBV28; d_call: NA; j_call: TRBJ1-1; clone_size: NA
cdr3_aa: CSVLTSGAYEQYF; cdr3_nt: TGCAGCGTCCTGACTAGCGGTGCCTACGAGCAGTACTTC; v_call: TRBV29-1; d_call: TRBD2; j_call: TRBJ2-7; clone_size: once
cdr3_aa: CASRAYEQYF; cdr3_nt: TGTGCCAGCAGGGCCTACGAGCAGTACTTC; v_call: TRBV2; d_call: NA; j_call: TRBJ2-7; clone_size: NA
cdr3_aa: CASSSGTGNTEAFF; cdr3_nt: TGTGCCAGCAGCTCCGGGACGGGGAACACTGAAGCTTTCTTT; v_call: TRBV11-2; d_call: NA; j_call: TRBJ1-1; clone_size: NA
cdr3_aa: CASSLGGANGYTF; cdr3_nt: TGTGCCAGCAGTTTGGGGGGAGCTAATGGCTACACCTTC; v_call: TRBV28; d_call: NA; j_call: TRBJ1-2; clone_size: NA
cdr3_aa: CASMSWTGQPNTGELFF; cdr3_nt: TGTGCCAGTATGAGCTGGACAGGGCAGCCAAACACCGGGGAGCTGTTTTTT; v_call: TRBV19; d_call: TRBD1; j_call: TRBJ2-2; clone_size: NA
cdr3_aa: CASSSVSGGSGNTIYF; cdr3_nt: TGTGCCAGCAGCTCAGTCTCAGGGGGCTCAGGAAACACCATATATTTT; v_call: TRBV7-2; d_call: TRBD1; j_call: TRBJ1-3; clone_size: few
cdr3_aa: CASSPWTGENIQYF; cdr3_nt: TGTGCCAGCTCACCATGGACAGGGGAAAACATTCAGTACTTC; v_call: TRBV18; d_call: TRBD1; j_call: TRBJ2-4; clone_size: few
cdr3_aa: CASSQDDRSSYNEQFF; cdr3_nt: TGCGCCAGCAGCCAAGATGATCGGAGCTCCTACAATGAGCAGTTCTTC; v_call: TRBV4-1; d_call: NA; j_call: TRBJ2-1; clone_size: NA
cdr3_aa: CASSRGSDEQYF; cdr3_nt: TGTGCCAGCTCACGTGGTTCCGACGAGCAGTACTTC; v_call: TRBV18; d_call: NA; j_call: TRBJ2-7; clone_size: NA
cdr3_aa: CASSFQANSNQPQHF; cdr3_nt: TGTGCCAGCAGCTTCCAGGCTAATAGCAATCAGCCCCAGCATTTT; v_call: TRBV7-2; d_call: NA; j_call: TRBJ1-5; clone_size: NA
cdr3_aa: CASRGSGDGYTF; cdr3_nt: TGTGCCAGCAGGGGTAGTGGAGATGGCTACACCTTC; v_call: TRBV21-1; d_call: NA; j_call: TRBJ1-2; clone_size: NA
cdr3_aa: CASSLQGALGYGYTF; cdr3_nt: TGTGCCAGCAGTCTACAGGGGGCGCTGGGCTATGGCTACACCTTC; v_call: TRBV28; d_call: TRBD1; j_call: TRBJ1-2; clone_size: once
cdr3_aa: CASSSPSGTRDEQFF; cdr3_nt: TGTGCCAGCAGCTCGCCTTCCGGGACTAGGGATGAGCAGTTCTTC; v_call: TRBV7-2; d_call: TRBD2; j_call: TRBJ2-1; clone_size: NA
cdr3_aa: CASSFPRGDNSPLHF; cdr3_nt: TGTGCCAGCAGTTTCCCGAGGGGGGATAATTCACCCCTCCACTTT; v_call: TRBV28; d_call: NA; j_call: TRBJ1-6; clone_size: once
cdr3_aa: CASSPSDTQYF; cdr3_nt: TGTGCCAGCAGTCCTTCAGATACGCAGTATTTT; v_call: TRBV6-6; d_call: NA; j_call: TRBJ2-3; clone_size: NA
cdr3_aa: CASSLGGSRYNEQFF; cdr3_nt: TGTGCCAGCAGCTTGGGAGGGAGCAGATACAATGAGCAGTTCTTC; v_call: TRBV11-1; d_call: TRBD2; j_call: TRBJ2-1; clone_size: NA
cdr3_aa: CASSTLAMSTDTQYF; cdr3_nt: TGTGCCAGTAGCACTCTAGCGATGTCCACAGATACGCAGTATTTT; v_call: TRBV19; d_call: NA; j_call: TRBJ2-3; clone_size: NA
cdr3_aa: CASSSSGGSSYNEQFF; cdr3_nt: TGTGCCAGTAGTTCATCAGGGGGAAGCTCCTACAATGAGCAGTTCTTC; v_call: TRBV19; d_call: TRBD1; j_call: TRBJ2-1; clone_size: once
cdr3_aa: CASGALNGYEQYF; cdr3_nt: TGTGCCAGCGGGGCACTCAACGGATACGAGCAGTACTTC; v_call: TRBV2; d_call: NA; j_call: TRBJ2-7; clone_size: NA
cdr3_aa: CASSLSSGSNQPQHF; cdr3_nt: TGTGCCAGCAGTTTATCGTCGGGAAGCAATCAGCCCCAGCATTTT; v_call: TRBV28; d_call: NA; j_call: TRBJ1-5; clone_size: NA
cdr3_aa: CASSPRRLGTDTQYF; cdr3_nt: TGTGCCAGCAGCCCCCGAAGACTTGGCACAGATACGCAGTATTTT; v_call: TRBV7-9; d_call: NA; j_call: TRBJ2-3; clone_size: NA
cdr3_aa: CASSVNGLAEETQYF; cdr3_nt: TGTGCCAGCAGTGTCAACGGACTAGCGGAAGAGACCCAGTACTTC; v_call: TRBV2; d_call: TRBD2; j_call: TRBJ2-5; clone_size: NA
cdr3_aa: CASNPTGTNNEQFF; cdr3_nt: TGTGCCAGCAACCCGACAGGCACCAACAATGAGCAGTTCTTC; v_call: TRBV28; d_call: NA; j_call: TRBJ2-1; clone_size: once
cdr3_aa: CASSDSGHSYEQYF; cdr3_nt: TGTGCCAGCAGTGATTCCGGCCACTCCTACGAGCAGTACTTC; v_call: TRBV6-1; d_call: NA; j_call: TRBJ2-7; clone_size: NA
cdr3_aa: CASSLDSRGVGPQHF; cdr3_nt: TGTGCCAGCAGCCTGGACAGTCGTGGGGTGGGGCCCCAGCATTTT; v_call: TRBV27; d_call: NA; j_call: TRBJ1-5; clone_size: NA
cdr3_aa: CASSVQIGTSYGYTF; cdr3_nt: TGTGCCAGCTCCGTTCAGATCGGGACATCGTATGGCTACACCTTC; v_call: TRBV2; d_call: NA; j_call: TRBJ1-2; clone_size: NA
cdr3_aa: CASSLQARYQETQYF; cdr3_nt: TGTGCCAGCAGTTTACAGGCCAGGTACCAAGAGACCCAGTACTTC; v_call: TRBV27; d_call: NA; j_call: TRBJ2-5; clone_size: NA
cdr3_aa: CASSPRLAASTDTQYF; cdr3_nt: TGCGCCAGCAGCCCCCGACTAGCGGCTAGCACAGATACGCAGTATTTT; v_call: TRBV5-1; d_call: TRBD2; j_call: TRBJ2-3; clone_size: NA
cdr3_aa: CASSYRVDYGYTF; cdr3_nt: TGTGCCAGCAGCTACAGGGTGGACTATGGCTACACCTTC; v_call: TRBV7-2; d_call: NA; j_call: TRBJ1-2; clone_size: few
cdr3_aa: CASSLEAGVTQYF; cdr3_nt: TGTGCCAGCAGTTTAGAAGCCGGGGTGACCCAGTACTTC; v_call: TRBV6-1; d_call: NA; j_call: TRBJ2-5; clone_size: once
cdr3_aa: CASSPNPGGRETQYF; cdr3_nt: TGCGCCAGCAGCCCAAATCCGGGGGGCCGGGAGACCCAGTACTTC; v_call: TRBV5-1; d_call: NA; j_call: TRBJ2-5; clone_size: NA
cdr3_aa: CASSLLGVYGYTF; cdr3_nt: TGTGCCAGCAGTTTACTGGGGGTCTATGGCTACACCTTC; v_call: TRBV28; d_call: NA; j_call: TRBJ1-2; clone_size: few
cdr3_aa: CASSQGGLARQFF; cdr3_nt: TGTGCCAGCAGCCAAGGCGGACTAGCGCGACAGTTCTTC; v_call: TRBV7-3; d_call: TRBD2; j_call: TRBJ2-1; clone_size: NA
cdr3_aa: CASSHGPRDMNTEAFF; cdr3_nt: TGTGCCAGCTCACACGGACCGCGGGATATGAACACTGAAGCTTTCTTT; v_call: TRBV18; d_call: NA; j_call: TRBJ1-1; clone_size: NA
cdr3_aa: CASSLGRYSNQPQHF; cdr3_nt: TGTGCCAGCAGCCTAGGCCGATATAGCAATCAGCCCCAGCATTTT; v_call: TRBV28; d_call: NA; j_call: TRBJ1-5; clone_size: NA
cdr3_aa: CASITGSGANVLTF; cdr3_nt: TGTGCCAGCATCACAGGGTCTGGGGCCAACGTCCTGACTTTC; v_call: TRBV2; d_call: NA; j_call: TRBJ2-6; clone_size: NA
cdr3_aa: CATKGVELNSPLHF; cdr3_nt: TGTGCCACCAAGGGAGTAGAGCTTAATTCACCCCTCCACTTT; v_call: TRBV15; d_call: NA; j_call: TRBJ1-6; clone_size: many
cdr3_aa: CASSLRWGPKTAYEQYF; cdr3_nt: TGTGCCAGCAGCTTAAGATGGGGACCCAAGACAGCCTACGAGCAGTACTTC; v_call: TRBV13; d_call: NA; j_call: TRBJ2-7; clone_size: once
cdr3_aa: CASSLGGNSYNEQFF; cdr3_nt: TGCGCCAGCAGCTTGGGAGGGAACTCCTACAATGAGCAGTTCTTC; v_call: TRBV5-1; d_call: NA; j_call: TRBJ2-1; clone_size: NA
cdr3_aa: CASSELNTEAFF; cdr3_nt: TGCGCCAGCAGCGAGTTGAACACTGAAGCTTTCTTT; v_call: TRBV5-1; d_call: NA; j_call: TRBJ1-1; clone_size: few
cdr3_aa: CASSVEADSEAFF; cdr3_nt: TGTGCCAGCAGCGTAGAAGCAGATTCTGAAGCTTTCTTT; v_call: TRBV9; d_call: NA; j_call: TRBJ1-1; clone_size: few
cdr3_aa: CASSPRTGDYNEQFF; cdr3_nt: TGTGCCAGCAGCCCTAGGACAGGGGACTACAATGAGCAGTTCTTC; v_call: TRBV9; d_call: TRBD1; j_call: TRBJ2-1; clone_size: NA
cdr3_aa: CASSPLGALLNTEAFF; cdr3_nt: TGTGCCAGCAGTCCTTTGGGAGCTCTCCTGAACACTGAAGCTTTCTTT; v_call: TRBV27; d_call: NA; j_call: TRBJ1-1; clone_size: NA
cdr3_aa: CASMSGSLAGELFF; cdr3_nt: TGTGCCAGCATGAGCGGGAGTCTCGCCGGGGAGCTGTTTTTT; v_call: TRBV6-5; d_call: TRBD2; j_call: TRBJ2-2; clone_size: NA
cdr3_aa: CASSLRLYGYTF; cdr3_nt: TGTGCCAGCAGTTTAAGGCTCTATGGCTACACCTTC; v_call: TRBV28; d_call: NA; j_call: TRBJ1-2; clone_size: many
cdr3_aa: CASSLGLAGTYNEQFF; cdr3_nt: TGTGCCAGCAGTTTAGGTCTAGCGGGAACCTACAATGAGCAGTTCTTC; v_call: TRBV27; d_call: TRBD2; j_call: TRBJ2-1; clone_size: NA
cdr3_aa: CAIQNGTSTDTQYF; cdr3_nt: TGTGCCATACAGAACGGGACTTCGACAGATACGCAGTATTTT; v_call: TRBV10-3; d_call: NA; j_call: TRBJ2-3; clone_size: once
cdr3_aa: CASRITGDYSNQPQHF; cdr3_nt: TGTGCCAGTAGGATCACAGGGGATTATAGCAATCAGCCCCAGCATTTT; v_call: TRBV19; d_call: TRBD1; j_call: TRBJ1-5; clone_size: NA
cdr3_aa: CAWSGYRYNEQFF; cdr3_nt: TGTGCCTGGAGTGGTTACAGGTACAATGAGCAGTTCTTC; v_call: TRBV30; d_call: NA; j_call: TRBJ2-1; clone_size: NA
cdr3_aa: CASSVVGNYNEQFF; cdr3_nt: TGTGCCAGCAGCGTAGTAGGAAACTACAATGAGCAGTTCTTC; v_call: TRBV9; d_call: NA; j_call: TRBJ2-1; clone_size: NA